This entry is about one T cell receptor beta chain. This clonotype occurred a few times. It has no known antigen specificity. Base-call qualities are not available, and no considerably larger clone is one nucleotide away. These data are taken from a study of regulatory T cells in long-lasting Graves disease (dated by TCRdb to about 2021). As for the study more broadly: In the newly diagnosed Graves' disease group, patients had been taking antithyroid drugs for less than 3 months. TCR sequencing covered some 13 persistent and roughly 20 newly diagnosed Graves' disease patients, some 35 samples in total. The study took place in China and was registered as a clinical trial. Persistent Graves' disease patients were compared with newly diagnosed Graves' disease patients by peripheral blood TCR sequencing and RNA sequencing.

What the study reported, not specific to this receptor: Because the primary lesion, thyroid tissue, could not be accessed, the study looked at peripheral blood alone. Persistent disease showed preferential use of TRBV28, TRBJ1-2 and TRBJ2-5, whereas newly diagnosed disease favored TRBV20-1 and TRBJ2-1. As a limitation, the authors acknowledged that the small sample size may reduce accuracy. Sequencing and analysis were restricted to the TCR beta chain. Patients with persistent disease shared more public clonotypes (over 2,500) than newly diagnosed patients did (around 930). Persistent Graves' disease patients showed lower TCR Shannon entropy and fewer highly expanded clones than newly diagnosed patients, suggesting clonal expansion.

Libraries were made using multiplex PCR. TCRdb names Illumina HiSeq 4000 as the instrument used. CDR3 regions were amplified by Arm-PCR with iRepertoire HTBI primers to construct TCR beta libraries. Before sequencing, the PCR products underwent gel purification. For the original study's pipeline: Gene usage analysis of CDR3 amino acid clonotypes used the approximately 62 TRBV and around 13 TRBJ segments found across samples. Filtered high-quality paired reads were merged into contigs using COPE and FqMerger. BLAST was used to align contigs to IMGT TRBV, TRBD and TRBJ reference genes, and CDR3 was defined according to IMGT. Highly expanded clones were defined as clonotypes with a frequency above 0.1%. Shannon entropy was used to measure repertoire diversity, and the Gini coefficient was used to measure V-J evenness. A clonotype was considered public if more than one individual shared it. TCRdb redid the processing of the public reads, applying fastp at Q25 and MiXCR, and retained in-frame beta chains. Every distinct CDR3 protein forms one entry, paired with its most common genes and DNA. None of the V and J calls come from the authors' own analysis; TCRdb made them. Counted in this sample were under 300,000 distinct CDR3 sequences; about 19% of them appeared once. The ten largest clonotypes hold 14% of the sample.

V is clipped by 2 bases and J by 0 bases, and the sequence between their germline boundaries is 11 bases long. From the germline V gene (reference sequence), CDR1 is DFQATT and CDR2 is SNEGSKA. From the cysteine through the phenylalanine, the CDR3 covers 16 amino acids. Of the read, only the CDR3 DNA is kept; its 48 bases are in frame from base 1. Explained via the paper, the time point label denotes: newly diagnosed GD, antithyroid drugs for less than 3 months. RNA was extracted from PBMCs in TRIzol for both TCR sequencing and RNA sequencing. The diagnosis of Graves' disease followed American Thyroid Association guidelines. Patients for the study were recruited at an endocrinology department in Xi'an, China. From each patient, nine milliliters of peripheral blood was collected into an EDTA anticoagulant tube. Ficoll Paque Plus density gradient separation was used to isolate PBMCs, and no additional T cell sorting was done. An Agilent 2100 Bioanalyzer and agarose gel were used to check RNA quality, while a NanoDrop 2000 measured RNA concentration.

The chain is made from TRBV20-1 and TRBJ1-6, with TRBD1 tentatively as D gene (6 bases match). This specimen consisted of peripheral blood mononuclear cells (PBMCs), obtained at new diagnosis, from a patient treated with antithyroid drugs. The clonotype comes from a female donor with Graves disease. The nucleotide sequence is given as TGCAGTGCTAGATCGGACAGTCGCTCCTATAATTCACCCCTCCACTTT. Translated, it gives CSARSDSRSYNSPLHF.